The next 19 T cell receptor beta chains were all read from a single sample in a study of spatial heterogeneity in lung cancer. Whole-study findings and limits: How many expanded intratumoral alpha and beta TCRs were present tracked the tumor mutation count, which was a count of nonsynonymous mutations.

Specified time point: sample taken at primary tumor resection. Each CDR3 protein is one row after TCRdb ran MiXCR on the 5' RACE reads. The data hold around 9,800 distinct CDR3 sequences, with approximately 7.9% observed a single time. The antigens these receptors bind are not known. The source was lung tumor tissue, collected at surgery. These TCRs come from a female donor with early-stage non-small cell lung cancer.

This clonotype was found many times. The genes are TRBV29-1 and TRBJ2-5, with D perhaps TRBD1 (5 bases). This CDR3 is 12 amino acids long. CDR1 and CDR2 from the germline V gene are SQVTM and ANQGSEA. Deletions cut 6 bases from V and 1 base from J, with 9 bases between. DNA of the CDR3: TGCAGCGTGACGACAGCCCAAGAGACCCAGTACTTC. It codes for CSVTTAQETQYF.

The chain uses TRBV7-6 and TRBJ2-7, with TRBD1 matching 9 bases. CDR3 length: 14 amino acids. With 5 bases clipped from V and 2 bases from J, the junction kept 4 bases outside the gene matches. Looked up from germline, CDR1 is SGHVS and CDR2 is FNYEAQ. The CDR3 DNA reads as TGTGCCAGCAGCGCCCGACAGGGGGCCTACGAGCAGTACTTC. Encoded protein: CASSARQGAYEQYF.

This clonotype showed up many times. This chain joins TRBV5-1 and TRBJ2-2; 8 bases map to TRBD1. The CDR3 runs to 18 residues. CDR1 and CDR2 (germline): SGHRS, YFSETQ. Germline trimming cut 5 bases from V and 0 bases from J; bases unmatched to any gene: 12. In DNA form, the CDR3 reads TGCGCCAGCAGTCAACGGACAGGGAGAACCTCGAACACCGGGGAGCTGTTTTTT. Its protein is CASSQRTGRTSNTGELFF.

Sample share makes this clonotype medium-sized. The CDR3 DNA follows: TGTGCCAGCAGCCCGCGAATGGATTCACCCCTCCACTTT. Its translation: CASSPRMDSPLHF. The chain couples TRBV7-2 to TRBJ1-6, with D uncertain. CDR1 and CDR2 from the germline V gene are SGHTA and FQGNSA. The CDR3 totals 13 residues. V lost 5 bases and J 8 bases, leaving 10 bases between the germline ends. Together with reference TRBV7-2 and TRBJ1-6, the CDR3 gives the full variable domain: GAGVSQSPSNKVTEKGKDVELRCDPISGHTALYWYRQSLGQGLEFLIYFQGNSAPDKSGLPSDRFSAERTGGSVSTLTIQRTQQEDSAVYLCASSPRMDSPLHFGNGTRLTVT.

This clonotype has a handful of counts. The chain uses TRBV18 and TRBJ1-5, with a possible D match to TRBD1 (5 bases). This CDR3 region has 14 residues. Germline V CDR1 and CDR2: KGHSH, LQKENI. V dropped 1 base and J dropped 7 bases, with 11 bases sitting between them. The CDR3 DNA reads TGTGCCAGCTCACCACAGGCCGGGGGGCAGCCCCAGCATTTT. Protein product: CASSPQAGGQPQHF.

This sequence joins TRBV20-1 and TRBJ2-5; D might be TRBD2 (5 bases). The CDR3 contains 14 residues. Trimming cost V 1 base and J 4 bases, with 13 bases left between them. Germline lookup yields CDR1 DFQATT and CDR2 SNEGSKA (reference sequence). The CDR3 region is CSARGLASGETQYF. CDR3 coding DNA: TGCAGTGCTAGAGGTTTAGCGTCCGGAGAGACCCAGTACTTC.

The chain couples TRBV7-2 to TRBJ1-1, with TRBD1 as a possible D gene (5 bases). The CDR3 runs to 14 residues. From germline, CDR1 is SGHTA and CDR2 FQGNSA. V was pared by 5 bases and J by 5 bases, with 15 bases between. CDR3 residues: CASSPGRGTTEAFF. The DNA for the CDR3 is TGTGCCAGCAGCCCGGGACGGGGGACGACTGAAGCTTTCTTT.

Notes on this clonotype: A much larger clonotype is one base distant, so this may be a read error. The gene calls are TRBV27 and TRBJ1-6; no definite D call. Germline V gene sequence: CDR1 MNHEY, CDR2 SMNVEV (reference sequence). CDR3 length: 16 amino acids. V was cut by 0 bases and J by 7 bases, with 13 bases left in between. CDR3 sequence reads: CASSLSSVSPNSPLHF. CDR3 coding DNA: TGTGCCAGCAGTTTATCCTCAGTGTCCCCGAATTCACCCCTCCACTTT.

This clonotype has ten or more counts. The chain couples TRBV29-1 to TRBJ2-7; 8 bases align to TRBD2. Germline V gene lookup returns CDR1 SQVTM and CDR2 ANQGSEA. The CDR3 is 12 amino acids. With 6 bases clipped from V and 2 bases from J, the junction kept 3 bases outside the gene matches. Written as DNA, the CDR3 is TGCAGCGTCGCGGGAGGAACCTACGAGCAGTACTTC. Protein product: CSVAGGTYEQYF.

This clonotype is medium-sized (0.01 to 0.1%) in the sample. The chain links TRBV30 to TRBJ2-3; 8 nucleotides line up with TRBD2. The CDR3 length is 14 residues. Losses at the gene ends were 5 bases for V and 2 bases for J; bases not matched to a gene: 6. Germline V gene sequence: CDR1 GTSNPN, CDR2 SVGIG (reference sequence). The CDR3 is CAWGAGGNTDTQYF. CDR3 coding DNA: TGTGCCTGGGGGGCGGGGGGAAACACAGATACGCAGTATTTT.

The table lists this clonotype with many counts. V is TRBV7-2 and J is TRBJ1-1; 7 positions match TRBD1. Germline V gives CDR1 SGHTA, CDR2 FQGNSA. CDR3 length equals 15 residues. V dropped 2 bases and J dropped 0; count of bases not matched to a gene: 3. CDR3 sequence reads: CASSLRGQLNTEAFF. The CDR3 DNA sequence: TGTGCCAGCAGCTTAAGGGGGCAGCTGAACACTGAAGCTTTCTTT.

By share of the sample, this clonotype is large (0.1 to 1%). The chain uses TRBV9 and TRBJ2-2; D is unclear. V was cut by 1 base and J by 7 bases, with 5 bases left in between. The V gene's germline CDR1 is SGDLS and CDR2 YYNGEE. CDR3 length: 12 residues. The CDR3 loop reads CASSVYDGELFF. Here the CDR3 DNA reads TGTGCCAGCAGCGTATATGACGGGGAGCTGTTTTTT.

This clonotype is judged medium-sized. This rearrangement joins TRBV5-1 to TRBJ2-2; TRBD1 might be the D (5 bases). The CDR3 is 15 residues long. Germline assignment: CDR1 SGHRS and CDR2 YFSETQ. With 3 bases removed from V and 1 base from J, the gap between germline ends came to 10 bases. CDR3 in amino acids: CASSSSTGNTGELFF. Here the CDR3 DNA reads TGCGCCAGCAGCTCCTCAACAGGGAACACCGGGGAGCTGTTTTTT.

By sample fraction, this clonotype is medium-sized. The CDR3 region is CASSWQANQETQYF. CDR3 nucleotides: TGTGCCAGCAGTTGGCAGGCGAACCAAGAGACCCAGTACTTC. The V and J genes are TRBV6-2 or TRBV6-3 and TRBJ2-5; D uncertain. V was shortened by 4 bases and J by 0 bases, with 9 bases between the two germline ends. The germline CDR1 and CDR2 sequences are MNHEY and SVGEGT. This CDR3 comprises 14 residues.

This clonotype appeared many times. The V and J genes are TRBV15 and TRBJ1-4, with a weak D call TRBD1 (6 bases). The V end lost 5 bases, the J end lost 5 bases, and 15 bases lay between the germline ends. From germline, CDR1 is LNHNV and CDR2 YYDKDF (reference sequence). This CDR3 has 15 residues. The CDR3 nucleotides are TGTGCCACCAGCCCCGGACAGAGGGAAAATGAAAAACTGTTTTTT. It codes for CATSPGQRENEKLFF.

This clonotype was seen ten or more times. V gene TRBV7-9 combines with J gene TRBJ2-2; TRBD1 might be the D (6 bases). The CDR3 consists of 15 residues. Trimming shortened V by 0 bases and J by 7 bases, and 12 bases separated the two germline ends. Germline V lookup: CDR1 SEHNR, CDR2 FQNEAQ (reference sequence). CDR3 sequence reads: CASSLATGIVGELFF. CDR3 in DNA: TGTGCCAGCAGCTTAGCTACAGGGATTGTCGGGGAGCTGTTTTTT.

In its sample, this clonotype is medium-sized. The rearrangement joins TRBV28 to TRBJ1-5; 7 bases agree with TRBD1. Trimming at V came to 2 bases and at J to 5 bases, leaving 3 bases not matched to a gene. CDR3 length: 14 amino acids. The germline V gene encodes CDR1 MDHEN and CDR2 SYDVKM. The CDR3 is CASSLPGGHQPQHF. CDR3 nucleotide sequence: TGTGCCAGCAGTTTACCAGGGGGACATCAGCCCCAGCATTTT.

This clonotype was recorded at least ten times. The chain joins TRBV11-2 to TRBJ1-3, with a weak D call TRBD1 (6 bases). The CDR3 contains 14 residues. The V gene lost 2 bases and the J gene lost 4 bases, with 9 bases spanning the gap. Germline loops: CDR1 SGHAT, CDR2 FQNNGV. The CDR3 reads CASSLTGSGNTIYF. DNA of the CDR3: TGTGCCAGCAGCTTAACAGGGTCGGGAAACACCATATATTTT.

This clonotype has ten or more counts. V and J are TRBV7-9 and TRBJ1-1; D unresolved. Germline V gene data show CDR1 as SEHNR and CDR2 as FQNEAQ (reference sequence). Between the trimmed V and J ends, which lost 2 bases and 4 bases, there was a span of 8 bases. The CDR3 is 13 amino acids. CDR3 protein: CASSLLASTEAFF. CDR3 coding DNA: TGTGCCAGCAGCTTATTGGCAAGCACTGAAGCTTTCTTT.